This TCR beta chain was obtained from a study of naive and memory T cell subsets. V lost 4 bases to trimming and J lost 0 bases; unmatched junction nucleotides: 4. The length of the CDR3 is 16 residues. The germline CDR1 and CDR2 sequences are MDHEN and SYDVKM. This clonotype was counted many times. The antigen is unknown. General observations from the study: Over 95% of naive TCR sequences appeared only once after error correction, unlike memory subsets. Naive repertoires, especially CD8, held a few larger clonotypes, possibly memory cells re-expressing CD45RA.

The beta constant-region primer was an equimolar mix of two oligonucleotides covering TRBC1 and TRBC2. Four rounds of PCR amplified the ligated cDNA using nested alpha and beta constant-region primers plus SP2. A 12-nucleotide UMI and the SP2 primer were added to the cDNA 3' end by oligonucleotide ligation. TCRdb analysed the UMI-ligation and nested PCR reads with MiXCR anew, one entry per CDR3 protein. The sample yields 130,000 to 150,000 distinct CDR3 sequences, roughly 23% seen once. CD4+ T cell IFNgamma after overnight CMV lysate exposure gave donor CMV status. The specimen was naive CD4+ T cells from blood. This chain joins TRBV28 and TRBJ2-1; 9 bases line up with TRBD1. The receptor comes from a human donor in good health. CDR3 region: CASSSQGAASYNEQFF. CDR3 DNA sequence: TGTGCCAGCAGTTCACAGGGGGCAGCCTCCTACAATGAGCAGTTCTTC.